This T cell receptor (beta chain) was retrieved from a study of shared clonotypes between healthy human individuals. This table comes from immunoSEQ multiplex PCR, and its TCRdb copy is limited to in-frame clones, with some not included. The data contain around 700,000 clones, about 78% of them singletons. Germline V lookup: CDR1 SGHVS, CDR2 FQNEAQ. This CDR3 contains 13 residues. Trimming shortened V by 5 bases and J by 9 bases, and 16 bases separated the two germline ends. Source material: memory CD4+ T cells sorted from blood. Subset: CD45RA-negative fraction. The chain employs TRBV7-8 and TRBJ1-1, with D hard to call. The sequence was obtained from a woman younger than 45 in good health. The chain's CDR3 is CASSPIRAGQAFF. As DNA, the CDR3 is TGTGCCAGCAGCCCAATCCGGGCAGGCCAAGCTTTCTTT.